This T cell receptor (beta chain) was observed in a study of cytomegalovirus exposure and HLA in healthy donors. The PCR made use of 60 Vbeta and 13 Jbeta primers. Method: immunoSEQ multiplex PCR; TCRdb's copy keeps in-frame clones and lacks some. The table has fewer than 250,000 clones, around 67% seen once. CDR1 MDHEN and CDR2 SYDVKM come from the germline V gene. The CDR3 covers 13 residues. The ends were cut back, 6 bases at V and 7 bases at J, with 15 bases in the middle. V usage is TRBV28 and J usage is TRBJ1-2, with a tentative D call TRBD1 (5 bases). The sequence was collected from a woman in her 30s in good health and CMV-seropositive. The source material was PBMCs. The CDR3 reads CASSSSHRTGYTF. DNA for the CDR3: TGTGCCAGCAGCTCCTCTCACAGGACTGGCTACACCTTC.